These T cell receptor beta chains were read from a single sample in a study of T cell responses to AZD1222 COVID-19 vaccine. Some clones are missing from TCRdb's copy, which holds only in-frame ones; the method was immunoSEQ multiplex PCR. The table lists over 85,000 clones, roughly 84% of them singletons. The sequencing here drew on peripheral blood, taken on day 0 of AZD1222 vaccination. These receptors were collected from an adult in good health. Each CDR3 is given with its conserved first and last residue. Fields, in order: V gene, J gene, clone size, D gene, CDR3 DNA, CDR3 protein. D genes are given only for firm matches. Clone sizes are given selectively: once, few, many, or a class where the clone is expanded.

v_call: TRBV5-4
j_call: TRBJ2-5
clone_size: few
d_call: TRBD2
cdr3_nt: TGTGCCAGCAGCTCTTACCGGGACTACGTCGGGGAGACCCAGTACTTC
cdr3_aa: CASSSYRDYVGETQYF

v_call: TRBV7-3
j_call: TRBJ2-5
clone_size: -
d_call: TRBD2
cdr3_nt: TGTGCCAGCAGCTTAGGACTAGCGGGAGGAGGTGAGACCCAGTACTTC
cdr3_aa: CASSLGLAGGGETQYF

v_call: TRBV7-6
j_call: TRBJ2-1
clone_size: many
d_call: TRBD2
cdr3_nt: TGTGCCAGCAGCTTAGATAGCGGGAGGGCCTCCAATGAGCAGTTCTTC
cdr3_aa: CASSLDSGRASNEQFF

v_call: TRBV28
j_call: TRBJ1-2
clone_size: -
d_call: -
cdr3_nt: TGTGCCAGCAGTGTGCGTGAGACAGGCTACACCTTC
cdr3_aa: CASSVRETGYTF

v_call: TRBV9
j_call: TRBJ2-7
clone_size: -
d_call: TRBD2
cdr3_nt: TGTGCCAGCAGCGTAGGGGACTACTCCTACGAGCAGTACTTC
cdr3_aa: CASSVGDYSYEQYF

v_call: TRBV3-1/TRBV3-2
j_call: TRBJ1-5
clone_size: once
d_call: -
cdr3_nt: TGTGCCAGCAGCCGACAGGGCAATCAGCCCCAGCATTTT
cdr3_aa: CASSRQGNQPQHF

v_call: TRBV24-1
j_call: TRBJ2-1
clone_size: -
d_call: TRBD1
cdr3_nt: TGTGCCACCAGTGATTTATCGGACAGGGGCTCAAATGAGCAGTTCTTC
cdr3_aa: CATSDLSDRGSNEQFF

v_call: TRBV19
j_call: TRBJ1-6
clone_size: -
d_call: TRBD1
cdr3_nt: TGTGCCAGTAGTATGGAAGACAGGGGGTATTCACCCCTCCACTTT
cdr3_aa: CASSMEDRGYSPLHF

v_call: TRBV28
j_call: TRBJ1-2
clone_size: -
d_call: TRBD1
cdr3_nt: TGTGCCAGCAGTTTACGAACAGGGGGCGGGGGCTACACCTTC
cdr3_aa: CASSLRTGGGGYTF

v_call: TRBV18
j_call: TRBJ2-5
clone_size: -
d_call: -
cdr3_nt: TGTGCCAGCTCACCCTTAAGGGGACAAGAGACCCAGTACTTC
cdr3_aa: CASSPLRGQETQYF

v_call: TRBV2
j_call: TRBJ1-4
clone_size: -
d_call: -
cdr3_nt: TGTGCCAGCAGGGGGAGTGCAACTAATGAAAAACTGTTTTTT
cdr3_aa: CASRGSATNEKLFF

v_call: TRBV11-2
j_call: TRBJ2-7
clone_size: large
d_call: -
cdr3_nt: TGTGCCAGCAGAGAGTTTGACGGGTTCATATACTTC
cdr3_aa: CASREFDGFIYF

v_call: TRBV5-1
j_call: TRBJ2-4
clone_size: -
d_call: TRBD1
cdr3_nt: TGCGCCAGCAGCTCGACAGGGAACATTCAGTACTTC
cdr3_aa: CASSSTGNIQYF

v_call: TRBV21-1
j_call: TRBJ2-1
clone_size: -
d_call: -
cdr3_nt: TGTGCCAGCAGCAAAGTTACGGGAGGGGGAAATGAGCAGTTCTTC
cdr3_aa: CASSKVTGGGNEQFF

v_call: TRBV4-1
j_call: TRBJ1-1
clone_size: many
d_call: -
cdr3_nt: TGCGCCAGCAGCCAATCCGGGGTGGCCGGAGCTTTCTTT
cdr3_aa: CASSQSGVAGAFF

v_call: TRBV7-9
j_call: TRBJ2-2
clone_size: -
d_call: TRBD2
cdr3_nt: TGTGCCAGCAGCTTAACGGGGGGCACCGGGGAGCTGTTTTTT
cdr3_aa: CASSLTGGTGELFF

v_call: TRBV3-1/TRBV3-2
j_call: TRBJ2-3
clone_size: -
d_call: TRBD2
cdr3_nt: TGTGCCAGCAGCCAAGTCGGCGGGGGGGCCGATACGCAGTATTTT
cdr3_aa: CASSQVGGGADTQYF

v_call: TRBV2
j_call: TRBJ2-3
clone_size: -
d_call: -
cdr3_nt: TGTGCCAGCAGTGCCCTAGGAACAGATACGCAGTATTTT
cdr3_aa: CASSALGTDTQYF

v_call: TRBV11-1
j_call: TRBJ1-1
clone_size: -
d_call: -
cdr3_nt: TGTGCCAGCAGCTTAATGGGGGGCTGGACTAACACTGAAGCTTTCTTT
cdr3_aa: CASSLMGGWTNTEAFF

v_call: TRBV27
j_call: TRBJ2-4
clone_size: many
d_call: TRBD1
cdr3_nt: TGTGCCAGCAGTTTCGGTTTCCCCGGGACAGGGGCCAAAAACATTCAGTACTTC
cdr3_aa: CASSFGFPGTGAKNIQYF

v_call: TRBV10-3
j_call: TRBJ1-6
clone_size: -
d_call: TRBD1
cdr3_nt: TGTGCCATCACGGGACAGGAGAATTCACCCCTCCACTTT
cdr3_aa: CAITGQENSPLHF

v_call: TRBV7-9
j_call: TRBJ2-3
clone_size: -
d_call: TRBD2
cdr3_nt: TGTGCCAGCAGCTTATCGCGGGGGGCCGGAGATACGCAGTATTTT
cdr3_aa: CASSLSRGAGDTQYF

v_call: TRBV5-1
j_call: TRBJ2-3
clone_size: -
d_call: -
cdr3_nt: TGCGCCAGCAGCTTGGCGGCAGGGGTAGCGGATACGCAGTATTTT
cdr3_aa: CASSLAAGVADTQYF

v_call: TRBV11-2
j_call: TRBJ2-4
clone_size: few
d_call: TRBD1
cdr3_nt: TGTGCCAGCAGCACCCGGACAGGTGGGATAGCCAAAAACATTCAGTACTTC
cdr3_aa: CASSTRTGGIAKNIQYF

v_call: TRBV7-2
j_call: TRBJ1-6
clone_size: -
d_call: -
cdr3_nt: TGTGCCAGCAGCTCAAGAGGAGGACAGACGGCTTCACCCCTCCACTTT
cdr3_aa: CASSSRGGQTASPLHF

v_call: TRBV7-2
j_call: TRBJ2-4
clone_size: few
d_call: -
cdr3_nt: TGTGCCAGCAGCTTAGCCCCGACAGTCCGAAACATTCAGTACTTC
cdr3_aa: CASSLAPTVRNIQYF

v_call: TRBV19
j_call: TRBJ1-1
clone_size: -
d_call: -
cdr3_nt: TGTGCCAGTAGTATGGGGGTCGGCCTGAACACTGAAGCTTTCTTT
cdr3_aa: CASSMGVGLNTEAFF

v_call: TRBV5-1
j_call: TRBJ1-6
clone_size: -
d_call: -
cdr3_nt: TGCGCCAGCAGCGTGGACTCCCCGAGAAATTCACCCCTCCACTTT
cdr3_aa: CASSVDSPRNSPLHF

v_call: TRBV5-5
j_call: TRBJ2-7
clone_size: -
d_call: TRBD2
cdr3_nt: TGTGCCAGCAGCTTGGATGCTAGCGGGTACTACGAGCAGTACTTC
cdr3_aa: CASSLDASGYYEQYF

v_call: TRBV14
j_call: TRBJ2-3
clone_size: -
d_call: -
cdr3_nt: TGTGCCAGCAGCCAAGGCCTCTCCCCGTCAGATACGCAGTATTTT
cdr3_aa: CASSQGLSPSDTQYF

v_call: TRBV6-2/TRBV6-3
j_call: TRBJ2-3
clone_size: -
d_call: TRBD1
cdr3_nt: TGTGCCAGCAGTTTAATACAGACCGGGACAGCGCAGTATTTT
cdr3_aa: CASSLIQTGTAQYF

v_call: TRBV11-3
j_call: TRBJ2-7
clone_size: few
d_call: TRBD2
cdr3_nt: TGTGCCAGCAGCTTCGCTAGCGGGAGCTCCTACGAGCAGTACTTC
cdr3_aa: CASSFASGSSYEQYF

v_call: TRBV25-1
j_call: TRBJ1-6
clone_size: once
d_call: -
cdr3_nt: TGTGCCAGCAGGGGGCCCTTTTTACATAATTCACCCCTCCACTTT
cdr3_aa: CASRGPFLHNSPLHF

v_call: TRBV4-2
j_call: TRBJ1-2
clone_size: -
d_call: -
cdr3_nt: TGTGCCAGCAGCCAAGAGAACAATGGCTACACCTTC
cdr3_aa: CASSQENNGYTF

v_call: TRBV9
j_call: TRBJ2-2
clone_size: few
d_call: -
cdr3_nt: TGTGCCAGCAGCGGGAACAGGGTCGGGGAGCTGTTTTTT
cdr3_aa: CASSGNRVGELFF

v_call: TRBV6-1
j_call: TRBJ1-6
clone_size: -
d_call: -
cdr3_nt: TGTGCCAGCAGTGAAGCGGGGGCAGGGGAACCCCTCCACTTT
cdr3_aa: CASSEAGAGEPLHF

v_call: TRBV6-5
j_call: TRBJ2-6
clone_size: few
d_call: TRBD1
cdr3_nt: TGTGCCAGCAAACAGGGGACCTCTGGGGCCAACGTCCTGACTTTC
cdr3_aa: CASKQGTSGANVLTF

v_call: TRBV10-3
j_call: TRBJ2-3
clone_size: -
d_call: -
cdr3_nt: TGTGCCATCAGTGAGGGGAGGGGGACAGATACGCAGTATTTT
cdr3_aa: CAISEGRGTDTQYF

v_call: TRBV4-2
j_call: TRBJ1-6
clone_size: -
d_call: -
cdr3_nt: TGTGCCAGCAGCCAAGAGGGTCAGAGCTCCTATAATTCACCCCTCCACTTT
cdr3_aa: CASSQEGQSSYNSPLHF

v_call: TRBV7-6
j_call: TRBJ1-4
clone_size: -
d_call: TRBD1
cdr3_nt: TGTGCCAGCAGCTTTACAGGGGGCTTTGATGAAAAACTGTTTTTT
cdr3_aa: CASSFTGGFDEKLFF

v_call: TRBV6-1
j_call: TRBJ1-4
clone_size: -
d_call: -
cdr3_nt: TGTGCCAGCAGTGGAGCGAGGGGACTTAATGAAAAACTGTTTTTT
cdr3_aa: CASSGARGLNEKLFF

v_call: TRBV5-4
j_call: TRBJ2-2
clone_size: -
d_call: -
cdr3_nt: TGTGCCAGCAGCTTGGGGCTAGACGGCACCGGGGAGCTGTTTTTT
cdr3_aa: CASSLGLDGTGELFF

v_call: TRBV4-1
j_call: TRBJ1-2
clone_size: -
d_call: -
cdr3_nt: TGCGCCAGCAGCTACGCGTCAGGGGCCGCCGGCCCCCCAAACTATGGCTACACCTTC
cdr3_aa: CASSYASGAAGPPNYGYTF

v_call: TRBV2
j_call: TRBJ1-1
clone_size: -
d_call: -
cdr3_nt: TGTGCCAGCAGCCACCGACAGCGTCAGGTCACTGAAGCTTTCTTT
cdr3_aa: CASSHRQRQVTEAFF

v_call: TRBV28
j_call: TRBJ1-2
clone_size: -
d_call: -
cdr3_nt: TGTGCCAGCAGTTTCGGTGTTTCGAGCTGGGGCTACACCTTC
cdr3_aa: CASSFGVSSWGYTF

v_call: TRBV7-9
j_call: TRBJ1-2
clone_size: -
d_call: -
cdr3_nt: TGTGCCAGCAGCCGGGTGGAGGCTAACTATGGCTACACCTTC
cdr3_aa: CASSRVEANYGYTF

v_call: TRBV14
j_call: TRBJ1-2
clone_size: -
d_call: -
cdr3_nt: TGTGCCAGCAGCCAAAATGGGGGCTACACCTTC
cdr3_aa: CASSQNGGYTF

v_call: TRBV2
j_call: TRBJ1-5
clone_size: few
d_call: TRBD1
cdr3_nt: TGTGCCAGCAGCGCCGGGACAGGGGGTTTGCAGCCCCAGCATTTT
cdr3_aa: CASSAGTGGLQPQHF

v_call: TRBV15
j_call: TRBJ1-6
clone_size: once
d_call: TRBD1
cdr3_nt: TGTGCCACCAGCAGAGATAGTACAGGGGTCGGTTCACCCCTCCACTTT
cdr3_aa: CATSRDSTGVGSPLHF

v_call: TRBV18
j_call: TRBJ1-4
clone_size: -
d_call: -
cdr3_nt: TGTGCCAGCTCACCACGTGAACGTGAAAAACTGTTTTTT
cdr3_aa: CASSPREREKLFF

v_call: TRBV4-3
j_call: TRBJ2-1
clone_size: -
d_call: TRBD1
cdr3_nt: TGCGCCAGCAGCCAACACCGGGACAGATACAATGAGCAGTTCTTC
cdr3_aa: CASSQHRDRYNEQFF

v_call: TRBV13
j_call: TRBJ1-6
clone_size: -
d_call: -
cdr3_nt: TGTGCCAGCAGCGCGTACCAGGCTTTGAATTCACCCCTCCACTTT
cdr3_aa: CASSAYQALNSPLHF

v_call: TRBV27
j_call: TRBJ2-3
clone_size: -
d_call: -
cdr3_nt: TGTGCCAGCAGTTTAACGGCAGGAGCCACAGATACGCAGTATTTT
cdr3_aa: CASSLTAGATDTQYF

v_call: TRBV18
j_call: TRBJ1-1
clone_size: many
d_call: -
cdr3_nt: TGTGCCAGCTCCCGCAGCCTGGGGGCGCCTGAAGCTTTCTTT
cdr3_aa: CASSRSLGAPEAFF

v_call: TRBV30
j_call: TRBJ1-2
clone_size: -
d_call: -
cdr3_nt: TGTGCCTGGAGGAGGGACCCGGTATTCTATGGCTACACCTTC
cdr3_aa: CAWRRDPVFYGYTF

v_call: TRBV5-1
j_call: TRBJ2-2
clone_size: -
d_call: -
cdr3_nt: TGCGCCAGCAGCTTGTGGCAGAACACCGGGGAGCTGTTTTTT
cdr3_aa: CASSLWQNTGELFF

v_call: TRBV5-4
j_call: TRBJ2-5
clone_size: -
d_call: -
cdr3_nt: TGTGCCAGCAGCTATCAAGAGACCCAGTACTTC
cdr3_aa: CASSYQETQYF

v_call: TRBV11-2
j_call: TRBJ1-5
clone_size: many
d_call: -
cdr3_nt: TGTGCCAGCAGCTTAGGGACAGCCAATCAGCCCCAGCATTTT
cdr3_aa: CASSLGTANQPQHF

v_call: TRBV7-8
j_call: TRBJ1-1
clone_size: -
d_call: -
cdr3_nt: TGTGCCAGCAGCTCGATGATGAACACTGAAGCTTTCTTT
cdr3_aa: CASSSMMNTEAFF

v_call: TRBV9
j_call: TRBJ2-2
clone_size: few
d_call: TRBD2
cdr3_nt: TGTGCCAGCAGCCTCGCTAGCGGGATAGGGGAGCTGTTTTTT
cdr3_aa: CASSLASGIGELFF